This TCR beta chain was sequenced during a study of response to subunit inactivated influenza vaccine. In TCRdb, the RT-PCR reads were re-called with MiXCR into one record per CDR3 protein. The repertoire holds hundreds of thousands of distinct CDR3 sequences, with around 25% as singletons. The V gene lost 4 bases and the J gene lost 5 bases, with 12 bases spanning the gap. Germline CDR1 and CDR2: MGHRA and YSYEKL. This CDR3 contains 15 residues. As concerns this clonotype: Its antigen remains unknown.

Study-wide points: Authors suggested each seasonal influenza vaccination recruits few new T cells.

This chain uses TRBV4-1 with TRBJ1-6; D is uncertain. Specimen: CD4+ T cells sorted from PBMCs, collected 5 days after vaccination. This sequence was found in a man aged 50 or older who received an inactivated influenza vaccine. The CDR3 here is CASSRGLGDNSPLHF. The CDR3 nucleotides read TGCGCCAGCAGCCGAGGACTGGGAGATAATTCACCCCTCCACTTT.